This T cell receptor beta chain is drawn from a study of blood T cell repertoires in COVID-19. Enrollment of patients from Seattle took place during active infection, with longitudinal follow-up. In the original processing: Cell counts per sample came from amplifying reference gene primers. Only in-frame clones appear in the TCRdb table, and some are missing; sequencing was by immunoSEQ multiplex PCR. V, J and clone size are taken as reported in that table, and D and trimming were inferred from the DNA itself. The sample includes 250,000 to 300,000 clones, around 85% of them seen just once. The CDR3 runs to 13 residues. Germline assignment: CDR1 MNHEY and CDR2 SVGAGI. The V end lost 7 bases, the J end lost 2 bases, and 10 bases lay between the germline ends.

This rearrangement joins TRBV6-5 to TRBJ2-3; no firm D call. What was sequenced was peripheral blood. This clonotype was obtained from a woman aged 25 to 45 with COVID-19, enrolled during active disease. CDR3 protein: CASNQRYTDTQYF. CDR3 nucleotide sequence: TGTGCCAGCAATCAACGCTACACAGATACGCAGTATTTT.